The rows below give T cell receptor beta chains drawn from one sample of a study of CD8+ T cells in alopecia areata. TCRdb's table, derived via immunoSEQ multiplex PCR, lists solely in-frame clones and lacks some. The table includes about 42,000 clones, roughly 92% detected once. The sample consisted of CD8+ T cells sorted from blood, taken at week 24, from a patient treated with tofacitinib. These receptors came from a human donor with alopecia areata. CDR3s include the opening cysteine and the closing phenylalanine or tryptophan. Each record gives: J gene, V gene, clone size, D gene, CDR3 DNA, CDR3 protein. D genes are given only for firm matches. Some rows mark clone size as missing; the rest say once, few, many or name a class of expanded clone.

j_call: TRBJ1-2
v_call: TRBV19
clone_size: -
d_call: -
cdr3_nt: TGTGCCAGTAGTATGGGGGACACGGCCTATGGCTACACCTTC
cdr3_aa: CASSMGDTAYGYTF

j_call: TRBJ2-1
v_call: TRBV29-1
clone_size: few
d_call: -
cdr3_nt: TGCAGCGTTGAAGCCCTCGGGGTATACATTTATGAGCAGTTCTTC
cdr3_aa: CSVEALGVYIYEQFF

j_call: TRBJ2-2
v_call: TRBV7-8
clone_size: -
d_call: -
cdr3_nt: TGTGCCAGCAGCTTAGGTCCCGGGGAGCTGTTTTTT
cdr3_aa: CASSLGPGELFF

j_call: TRBJ1-2
v_call: TRBV27
clone_size: -
d_call: -
cdr3_nt: TGTGCCAGCAGTTTAGGGCGGAACTATGGCTACACCTTC
cdr3_aa: CASSLGRNYGYTF

j_call: TRBJ2-3
v_call: TRBV7-8
clone_size: -
d_call: TRBD2
cdr3_nt: TGTGCCAGCAGCTTAGGACTAGCGGAAACAGATACGCAGTATTTT
cdr3_aa: CASSLGLAETDTQYF

j_call: TRBJ2-7
v_call: TRBV7-2
clone_size: -
d_call: -
cdr3_nt: TGTGCCAGCAGCTTAGGAGTACTCCCGGGGACCCACGAGCAGTACTTC
cdr3_aa: CASSLGVLPGTHEQYF

j_call: TRBJ2-5
v_call: TRBV7-8
clone_size: -
d_call: -
cdr3_nt: TGTGCCAGCAGCTTTACCCCGTCAGGCCCGTACCAAGAGACCCAGTACTTC
cdr3_aa: CASSFTPSGPYQETQYF

j_call: TRBJ2-5
v_call: TRBV4-3
clone_size: -
d_call: -
cdr3_nt: TGCGCCAGCAGCCAAGATATAAGGGAGACCCAGTACTTC
cdr3_aa: CASSQDIRETQYF

j_call: TRBJ2-7
v_call: TRBV28
clone_size: -
d_call: -
cdr3_nt: TGTGCCAGCAGTTCGGACTTAAGGAGCTCCTACGAGCAGTACTTC
cdr3_aa: CASSSDLRSSYEQYF

j_call: TRBJ2-5
v_call: TRBV7-3
clone_size: -
d_call: -
cdr3_nt: TGTGCCAGCAGCTCCCTTGGGGAGGCAGAGACCCAGTACTTC
cdr3_aa: CASSSLGEAETQYF

j_call: TRBJ2-2
v_call: TRBV2
clone_size: -
d_call: TRBD2
cdr3_nt: TGTGCCAGCAGAAGACCGGGACTAGCTTACGGGGAGCTGTTTTTT
cdr3_aa: CASRRPGLAYGELFF

j_call: TRBJ1-1
v_call: TRBV27
clone_size: once
d_call: TRBD1
cdr3_nt: TGTGCCAGCAGTTTGGACAGGGATGACACTGAAGCTTTCTTT
cdr3_aa: CASSLDRDDTEAFF

j_call: TRBJ2-5
v_call: TRBV27
clone_size: few
d_call: TRBD1
cdr3_nt: TGTGCCAGCAGTCCCGACAGGGAACGTGAGACCCAGTACTTC
cdr3_aa: CASSPDRERETQYF